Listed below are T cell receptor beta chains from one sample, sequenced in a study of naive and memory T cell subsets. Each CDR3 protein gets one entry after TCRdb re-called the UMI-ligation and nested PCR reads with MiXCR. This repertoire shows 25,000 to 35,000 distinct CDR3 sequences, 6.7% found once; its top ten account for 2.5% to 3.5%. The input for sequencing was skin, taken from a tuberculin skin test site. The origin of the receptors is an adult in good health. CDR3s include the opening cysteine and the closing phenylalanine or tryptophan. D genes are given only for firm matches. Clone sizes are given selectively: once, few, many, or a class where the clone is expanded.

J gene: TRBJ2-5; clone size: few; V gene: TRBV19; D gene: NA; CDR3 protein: CVSSSGSDIQETQYF; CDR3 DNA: TGTGTCAGTAGTTCCGGGTCAGATATTCAAGAGACCCAGTACTTC
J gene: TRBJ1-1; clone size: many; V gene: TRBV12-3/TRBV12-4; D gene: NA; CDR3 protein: CASSLGPRGLHEAFF; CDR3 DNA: TGTGCCAGCAGTTTAGGGCCGCGGGGCCTCCATGAAGCTTTCTTT
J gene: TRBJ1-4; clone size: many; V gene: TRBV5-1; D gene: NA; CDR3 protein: CASSPEGLDEKLFF; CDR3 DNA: TGCGCCAGCAGCCCCGAGGGGCTCGATGAAAAACTGTTTTTT
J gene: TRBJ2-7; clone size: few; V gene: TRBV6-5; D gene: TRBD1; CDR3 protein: CASSLRDRGYEQYF; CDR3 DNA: TGTGCCAGCAGTCTAAGGGACAGGGGTTACGAGCAGTACTTC
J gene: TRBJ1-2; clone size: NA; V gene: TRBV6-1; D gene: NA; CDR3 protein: CASYRDRTNYGYTF; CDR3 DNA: TGTGCCAGCTATAGAGACAGGACTAACTATGGCTACACCTTC
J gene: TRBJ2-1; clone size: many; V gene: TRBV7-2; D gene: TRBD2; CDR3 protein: CASSRLSTSANEQFF; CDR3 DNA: TGTGCCAGCAGCCGCCTCTCGACTAGCGCCAATGAGCAGTTCTTC
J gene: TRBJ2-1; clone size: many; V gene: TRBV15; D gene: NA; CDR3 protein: CATSTSLKSYNEQFF; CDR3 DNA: TGTGCCACCAGCACTAGCCTCAAGTCCTACAATGAGCAGTTCTTC
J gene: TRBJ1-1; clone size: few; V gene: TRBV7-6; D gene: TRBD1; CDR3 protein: CASSRNQGGITEAFF; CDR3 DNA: TGTGCCAGCAGCCGAAACCAGGGGGGCATCACTGAAGCTTTCTTT
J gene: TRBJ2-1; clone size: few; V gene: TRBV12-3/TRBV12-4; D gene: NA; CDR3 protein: CASSRLLEEQFF; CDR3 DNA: TGTGCCAGCAGCCGATTACTAGAAGAGCAGTTCTTC
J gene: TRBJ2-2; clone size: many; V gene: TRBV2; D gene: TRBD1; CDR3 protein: CASGTGGNTGELFF; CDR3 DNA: TGTGCCAGCGGGACAGGGGGAAACACCGGGGAGCTGTTTTTT
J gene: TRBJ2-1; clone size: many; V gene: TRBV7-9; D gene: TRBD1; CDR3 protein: CASSLARGQGFNEQFF; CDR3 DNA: TGTGCCAGCAGCTTAGCCAGGGGACAGGGGTTCAATGAGCAGTTCTTC
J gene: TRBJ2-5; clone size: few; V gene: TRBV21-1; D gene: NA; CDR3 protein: CASSEGGREETQYF; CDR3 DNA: TGTGCCAGCAGCGAAGGAGGGAGAGAAGAGACCCAGTACTTC
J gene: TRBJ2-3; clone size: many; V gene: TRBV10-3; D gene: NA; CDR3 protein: CAISEQASITDTQYF; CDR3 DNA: TGTGCCATCAGTGAACAGGCATCAATAACAGATACGCAGTATTTT
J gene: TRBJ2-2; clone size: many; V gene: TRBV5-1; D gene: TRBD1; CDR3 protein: CASSLGDRVDTGELFF; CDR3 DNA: TGCGCCAGCAGCTTGGGTGACAGGGTGGACACCGGGGAGCTGTTTTTT
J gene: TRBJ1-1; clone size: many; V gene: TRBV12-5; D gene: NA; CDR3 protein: CASGLLQNTEAFF; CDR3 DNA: TGTGCTAGTGGTTTGCTACAGAACACTGAAGCTTTCTTT
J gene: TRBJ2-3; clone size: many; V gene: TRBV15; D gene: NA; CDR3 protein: CATSRGGELADTDTQYF; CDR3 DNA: TGTGCCACCAGCAGAGGAGGAGAACTAGCAGACACAGATACGCAGTATTTT
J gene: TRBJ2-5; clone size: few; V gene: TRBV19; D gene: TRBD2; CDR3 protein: CASSISGGRETQYF; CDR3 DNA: TGTGCCAGTAGTATAAGCGGGGGTCGTGAGACCCAGTACTTC
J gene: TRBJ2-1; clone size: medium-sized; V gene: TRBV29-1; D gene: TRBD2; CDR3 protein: CSVNGLAGGGSYNEQFF; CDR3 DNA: TGCAGCGTTAACGGACTAGCGGGGGGAGGCTCCTACAATGAGCAGTTCTTC
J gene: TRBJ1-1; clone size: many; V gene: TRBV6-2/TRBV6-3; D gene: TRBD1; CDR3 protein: CASSRVLGQGRTEAFF; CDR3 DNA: TGTGCCAGCAGCCGGGTACTGGGACAGGGAAGGACTGAAGCTTTCTTT
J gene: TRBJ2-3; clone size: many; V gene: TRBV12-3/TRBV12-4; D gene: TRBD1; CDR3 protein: CASTIRQGSTDTQYF; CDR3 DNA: TGTGCCAGCACCATCCGACAGGGAAGCACAGATACGCAGTATTTT
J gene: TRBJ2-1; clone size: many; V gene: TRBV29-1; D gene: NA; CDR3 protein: CSVESGNSYNEQFF; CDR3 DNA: TGCAGCGTTGAATCCGGAAACTCCTACAATGAGCAGTTCTTC
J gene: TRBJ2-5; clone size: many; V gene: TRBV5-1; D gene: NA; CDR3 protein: CASSFEGGETQYF; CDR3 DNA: TGCGCCAGCAGCTTCGAGGGGGGAGAGACCCAGTACTTC
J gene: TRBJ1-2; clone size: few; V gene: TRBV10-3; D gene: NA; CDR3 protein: CAIRPVVGGYTF; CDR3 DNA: TGTGCCATCAGGCCGGTGGTCGGTGGCTACACCTTC
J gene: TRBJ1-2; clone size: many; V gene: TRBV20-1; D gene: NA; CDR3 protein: CSARPDGRENYGYTF; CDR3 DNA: TGCAGTGCTAGGCCGGACGGGAGGGAAAACTATGGCTACACCTTC
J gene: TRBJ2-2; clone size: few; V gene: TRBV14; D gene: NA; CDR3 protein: CASSQEARANTGELFF; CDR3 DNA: TGTGCCAGCAGCCAAGAAGCCAGGGCGAACACCGGGGAGCTGTTTTTT
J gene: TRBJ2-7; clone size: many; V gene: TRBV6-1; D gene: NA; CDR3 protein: CASSGQNSYEQYF; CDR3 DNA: TGTGCCAGCAGTGGACAGAATTCCTACGAGCAGTACTTC
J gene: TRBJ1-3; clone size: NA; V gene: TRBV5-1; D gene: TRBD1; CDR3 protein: CASSTRDRGNTIYF; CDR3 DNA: TGCGCCAGCAGCACCCGGGACAGGGGAAACACCATATATTTT
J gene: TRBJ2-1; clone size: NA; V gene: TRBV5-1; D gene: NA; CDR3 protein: CASSLRHNEQFF; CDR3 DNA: TGCGCCAGCAGCCTACGACACAATGAGCAGTTCTTC
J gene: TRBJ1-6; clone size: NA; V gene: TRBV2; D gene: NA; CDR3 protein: CALLTGRVRSPLHF; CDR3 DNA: TGTGCGCTACTTACGGGGAGGGTTCGTTCACCCCTCCACTTT
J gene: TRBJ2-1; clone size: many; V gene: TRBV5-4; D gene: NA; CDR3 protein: CASSPKSFGGQYNEQFF; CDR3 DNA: TGTGCCAGCAGCCCTAAAAGCTTCGGGGGACAATACAATGAGCAGTTCTTC
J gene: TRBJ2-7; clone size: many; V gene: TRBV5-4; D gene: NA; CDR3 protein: CASSRTASTYEQYF; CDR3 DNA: TGTGCCAGCAGCCGGACAGCCAGTACCTACGAGCAGTACTTC
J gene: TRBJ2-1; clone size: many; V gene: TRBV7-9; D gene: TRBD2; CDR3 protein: CASSSQGLLFVQFF; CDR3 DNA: TGTGCCAGCAGCTCCCAGGGACTATTATTTGTGCAGTTCTTC